Listed below are T cell receptor beta chains from one sample, sequenced in a study of neoadjuvant anti-PD-1 for oral cavity cancer. Profiled with immunoSEQ multiplex PCR; TCRdb holds only in-frame clones, not every one. Of about 10,000 clones listed, roughly two thirds are singletons. The material was PBMCs, obtained after nivolumab (anti-PD-1) treatment. All receptors derive from a person between 35 and 79 years old with oral cavity squamous cell carcinoma. The CDR3 runs from the conserved cysteine through the conserved F or W. The order of the fields is V gene, CDR3 length, J gene, clone size, D gene, CDR3 protein, CDR3 DNA. A D gene is named only where the DNA matches it firmly. Some rows mark clone size as missing; the rest say once, few, many or name a class of expanded clone.

TRBV5-1	13	TRBJ1-3	.	.	CASRSTTGNTIYF	TGCGCCAGCAGAAGTACAACTGGAAACACCATATATTTT
TRBV30	13	TRBJ2-3	.	.	CASRPYSTDTQYF	TGTGCCTCACGACCGTATAGCACAGATACGCAGTATTTT
TRBV7-3	15	TRBJ2-5	.	TRBD1	CASSLGTGTQETQYF	TGTGCCAGCAGCTTAGGGACAGGGACCCAAGAGACCCAGTACTTC
TRBV28	14	TRBJ1-2	.	.	CASSSGSQRGGYTF	TGTGCCAGCAGTTCTGGGTCCCAGCGCGGTGGCTACACCTTC
TRBV5-1	15	TRBJ2-7	.	.	CASSESQGASYEQYF	TGCGCCAGCAGCGAATCTCAAGGGGCCTCCTACGAGCAGTACTTC
TRBV5-5	13	TRBJ2-5	.	.	CASSYTGAETQYF	TGTGCCAGCAGCTATACAGGTGCTGAGACCCAGTACTTC
TRBV29-1	11	TRBJ2-5	.	.	CSVGGQETQYF	TGCAGCGTTGGGGGGCAAGAGACCCAGTACTTC
TRBV10-2	16	TRBJ1-1	.	TRBD1	CASSPRDRGMNTEAFF	TGCGCCAGCAGTCCCCGGGACAGGGGCATGAACACTGAAGCTTTCTTT
TRBV30	14	TRBJ2-5	.	TRBD2	CAWSKRAGGQTQYF	TGTGCCTGGAGTAAAAGGGCGGGGGGGCAGACCCAGTACTTC
TRBV27	13	TRBJ2-2	once	.	CASKDVGAGELFF	TGTGCCAGCAAGGATGTGGGGGCCGGGGAGCTGTTTTTT
TRBV15	15	TRBJ2-7	.	.	CATSRRGRGNYEQYF	TGTGCCACCAGCCGGCGGGGAAGGGGAAACTACGAGCAGTACTTC
TRBV29-1	14	TRBJ1-1	few	TRBD1	CSVFGVNRGTEAFF	TGCAGCGTCTTCGGCGTCAACAGGGGCACTGAAGCTTTCTTT
TRBV9	15	TRBJ1-4	.	.	CASSVGGGLDEKLFF	TGTGCCAGCAGCGTGGGTGGGGGTTTGGATGAAAAACTGTTTTTT
TRBV29-1	13	TRBJ1-2	.	.	CSVSENANYGYTF	TGCAGCGTATCAGAAAATGCTAACTATGGCTACACCTTC
TRBV27	16	TRBJ2-6	.	.	CASSSSGRGGANVLTF	TGTGCCAGCAGTTCGTCCGGGCGGGGTGGGGCCAACGTCCTGACTTTC
TRBV30	11	TRBJ2-7	.	.	CAWSVGPEQYF	TGTGCCTGGAGTGTTGGGCCCGAGCAGTACTTC
TRBV7-7	13	TRBJ2-5	.	.	CASSSRVQETQYF	TGTGCCAGCAGTTCCCGGGTCCAAGAGACCCAGTACTTC
TRBV5-6	14	TRBJ2-7	.	TRBD1	CASSRQGQTYEQYF	TGTGCCAGCAGCCGACAGGGACAAACCTACGAGCAGTACTTC
TRBV5-1	15	TRBJ1-2	.	TRBD1	CASSFTGGTPSASLF	TGCGCCAGCAGCTTTACAGGGGGCACCCCCTCGGCTTCTCTCTTC
TRBV11-2	15	TRBJ2-7	.	TRBD2	CASSLYAGGSYEQYF	TGTGCCAGCAGCTTATATGCGGGGGGCTCCTACGAGCAGTACTTC
TRBV7-9	16	TRBJ2-1	.	TRBD2	CASSTPMSGRVTEQFF	TGTGCCAGCAGCACCCCCATGAGCGGGAGAGTCACTGAGCAGTTCTTC
TRBV7-2	14	TRBJ2-2	.	TRBD1	CASILNRGPGELFF	TGTGCCAGCATCCTAAACAGGGGCCCCGGGGAGCTGTTTTTT
TRBV7-2	14	TRBJ1-4	.	.	CASSLGPSNEKLFF	TGTGCCAGCAGCTTGGGGCCCTCTAATGAAAAACTGTTTTTT
TRBV5-5	15	TRBJ2-2	once	.	CASSFREANTGELFF	TGTGCCAGCAGCTTCAGGGAAGCGAACACCGGGGAGCTGTTTTTT
TRBV6-1	16	TRBJ2-1	few	TRBD2	CASSESASGPYNEQFF	TGTGCCAGCAGTGAATCGGCTAGCGGGCCCTACAATGAGCAGTTCTTC
TRBV19	16	TRBJ1-1	.	TRBD1	CASRMGARTGGTEAFF	TGTGCCAGTAGAATGGGGGCCCGGACAGGGGGCACTGAAGCTTTCTTT
TRBV5-5	12	TRBJ1-5	few	.	CASSLMDQPQHF	TGTGCCAGCAGCTTGATGGATCAGCCCCAGCATTTT
TRBV4-1	17	TRBJ2-6	.	TRBD1	CASSQINRGSGANVLTF	TGCGCCAGCAGCCAAATCAACAGGGGCTCTGGGGCCAACGTCCTGACTTTC
TRBV29-1	10	TRBJ1-1	.	.	CSVVYTEAFF	TGCAGCGTTGTATACACTGAAGCTTTCTTT
TRBV11-2	15	TRBJ1-5	few	.	CASSSGVGGNQPQHF	TGTGCCAGCAGCTCCGGAGTGGGAGGCAATCAGCCCCAGCATTTT
TRBV29-1	13	TRBJ2-5	.	.	CSVFRQIGETQYF	TGCAGCGTTTTTCGACAGATCGGCGAGACCCAGTACTTC
TRBV19	16	TRBJ2-5	.	TRBD2	CASSIGLAGKGETQYF	TGTGCCAGTAGTATAGGGTTAGCGGGGAAGGGAGAGACCCAGTACTTC
TRBV19	17	TRBJ2-1	.	.	CASSTRTAARLYNEQFF	TGTGCCAGTAGTACCCGGACGGCGGCCCGGCTCTACAATGAGCAGTTCTTC
TRBV12-5	14	TRBJ2-7	few	TRBD2	CASGPLAGGAEQYF	TGTGCTAGTGGTCCTCTAGCGGGGGGCGCCGAGCAGTACTTC
TRBV2	13	TRBJ1-5	.	.	CASSRGADQPQHF	TGTGCCAGCAGTAGAGGGGCTGATCAGCCCCAGCATTTT
TRBV6-1	14	TRBJ2-4	.	.	CATRSLLAKNIQYF	TGTGCCACGAGGTCCCTATTAGCCAAAAACATTCAGTACTTC
TRBV25-1	11	TRBJ2-2	.	.	CASIDTGELFF	TGTGCCAGCATCGACACCGGGGAGCTGTTTTTT
TRBV7-2	13	TRBJ1-1	.	.	CASSLSKYTEAFF	TGTGCCAGCAGCTTAAGCAAATACACTGAAGCTTTCTTT
TRBV7-9	14	TRBJ1-4	.	.	CASHSSPTNEKLFF	TGTGCCAGCCACAGTTCTCCAACTAATGAAAAACTGTTTTTT
TRBV6-4	18	TRBJ2-6	once	.	CASSDTEGGRAGANVLTF	TGTGCCAGCAGTGACACCGAGGGGGGGAGAGCTGGGGCCAACGTCCTGACTTTC
TRBV7-2	14	TRBJ1-1	.	.	CASSLSTGATEAFF	TGTGCCAGCAGCTTAAGTACGGGGGCCACTGAAGCTTTCTTT
TRBV11-2	15	TRBJ2-3	.	TRBD2	CASTKLAGAADTQYF	TGTGCCAGCACTAAGCTAGCGGGAGCAGCAGATACGCAGTATTTT
TRBV6-1	14	TRBJ1-2	.	.	CASSEKGGGYGYTF	TGTGCCAGCAGTGAGAAGGGTGGGGGGTATGGCTACACCTTC
TRBV9	15	TRBJ2-1	.	TRBD2	CASSVLAGVYNEQFF	TGTGCCAGCAGCGTATTAGCGGGAGTTTACAATGAGCAGTTCTTC
TRBV29-1	13	TRBJ2-1	.	TRBD1	CSGGQATGGEQFF	TGCAGCGGAGGACAGGCGACCGGTGGTGAGCAGTTCTTC
TRBV5-5	16	TRBJ2-1	.	TRBD2	CASSIPSGGAYNEQFF	TGTGCCAGCAGCATTCCTAGCGGGGGGGCTTACAATGAGCAGTTCTTC
TRBV7-3	13	TRBJ1-2	.	.	CASSLDGNYGYTF	TGTGCCAGCAGTCTCGACGGAAACTATGGCTACACCTTC
TRBV7-6	17	TRBJ2-5	.	TRBD2	CASSLSASGGAIETQYF	TGTGCCAGCAGCTTATCGGCTAGCGGGGGGGCCATAGAGACCCAGTACTTC